These 20 T cell receptor beta chains originate from one sample sequenced in a study of blood T cell repertoires in COVID-19. The data were produced by immunoSEQ multiplex PCR, yet TCRdb's version contains in-frame clones alone and is incomplete. The profile shows around 140,000 clones, around 87% of them singletons. What was sequenced was peripheral blood. These TCRs come from a man in his fifties or sixties with active COVID-19.

This chain connects TRBV5-4 to TRBJ2-2; maybe TRBD1 (5 bases). Germline values: CDR1 SGHNT, CDR2 YYREEE (reference sequence). The CDR3 contains 17 residues. V dropped 0 bases and J dropped 5 bases, with 17 bases sitting between them. This CDR3 is CASSLAVAGLGTGELFF. CDR3 nucleotide sequence: TGTGCCAGCAGCTTGGCCGTGGCAGGGTTAGGGACCGGGGAGCTGTTTTTT. The variable domain in full, completed from reference TRBV5-4 and TRBJ2-2, reads ETGVTQSPTHLIKTRGQQVTLRCSSQSGHNTVSWYQQALGQGPQFIFQYYREEENGRGNFPPRFSGLQFPNYSSELNVNALELDDSALYLCASSLAVAGLGTGELFFGEGSRLTVL.

V is TRBV27 and J is TRBJ2-7; a possible D gene is TRBD1 (5 bases). Germline V gives CDR1 MNHEY, CDR2 SMNVEV (reference sequence). With 3 bases removed from V and 5 bases from J, the gap between germline ends came to 11 bases. The CDR3 is 13 residues long. Here the CDR3 reads CASSFAGSDEQYF. CDR3 DNA sequence: TGTGCCAGCAGTTTTGCAGGGTCCGACGAGCAGTACTTC.

The chain couples TRBV7-9 to TRBJ1-3; no reliable D call. V was cut by 5 bases and J by 8 bases, with 16 bases left in between. Germline V CDR1 and CDR2: SEHNR, FQNEAQ (reference sequence). This CDR3 contains 14 residues. CDR3 sequence: CASSPRESLDTIYF. The DNA of the CDR3 is TGTGCCAGCAGCCCGAGGGAAAGCCTGGACACCATATATTTT. Supplemented by reference TRBV7-9 and TRBJ1-3, the full variable domain reads DTGVSQNPRHKITKRGQNVTFRCDPISEHNRLYWYRQTLGQGPEFLTYFQNEAQLEKSRLLSDRFSAERPKGSFSTLEIQRTEQGDSAMYLCASSPRESLDTIYFGEGSWLTVV.

The chain uses TRBV5-1 and TRBJ2-2, with 8 bases aligning to TRBD2. Germline V gene lookup returns CDR1 SGHRS and CDR2 YFSETQ. There are 16 residues in the CDR3. Trimming took 5 bases from V and 6 from J; bases not matched to a gene: 12. The CDR3 region is CASSNPRGGGPGELFF. The CDR3 DNA reads TGCGCCAGCAGTAATCCCCGGGGGGGCGGTCCCGGGGAGCTGTTTTTT.

The chain couples TRBV9 to TRBJ2-1; 8 bases agree with TRBD2. After removal of 4 bases from V and 7 bases from J, the junction contained 13 bases not matched to a gene. Germline lookup yields CDR1 SGDLS and CDR2 YYNGEE. This CDR3 is built from 16 residues. The CDR3 DNA reads as TGTGCCAGCAGCCCCCCCGCGCGGGGGGTGGGGAATGAGCAGTTCTTC. Its translation is CASSPPARGVGNEQFF.

The gene calls are TRBV30 and TRBJ2-5; a weak D match, TRBD2 (5 bases). Germline assignment: CDR1 GTSNPN and CDR2 SVGIG (reference sequence). Trimming removed 0 bases from V and 4 bases from J, with 9 bases in between. The CDR3 contains 13 residues. The CDR3 loop is CAWSVLGRETQYF. In nucleotides, the CDR3 is TGTGCCTGGAGTGTGTTAGGGAGAGAGACCCAGTACTTC.

The V and J genes are TRBV6-2 or TRBV6-3 and TRBJ1-2; 7 nucleotides match TRBD1. This CDR3 contains 15 residues. V dropped 6 bases and J dropped 8; count of bases not matched to a gene: 15. Germline V lookup: CDR1 MNHEY, CDR2 SVGEGT. CDR3 DNA: TGTGCCAGCAGCCAGCAAGAGACAGGGAGTAAAGGCTACACCTTC. This codes for CASSQQETGSKGYTF.

The chain recombines TRBV6-2 or TRBV6-3 with TRBJ1-3, with D possibly TRBD1 on 6 matching bases. V lost 5 bases and J 9 bases, leaving 20 bases between the germline ends. The CDR3 spans 15 residues. Germline-derived CDR1 and CDR2 are MNHEY and SVGEGT. The CDR3 region has the DNA TGTGCCAGCAGTGCTTCTGGGACACGAGGAGGCACCATATATTTT. Translation gives CASSASGTRGGTIYF.

This clone was observed a handful of times. The chain joins TRBV5-1 to TRBJ2-7; 9 nucleotides line up with TRBD1. Germline V gene sequence: CDR1 SGHRS, CDR2 YFSETQ. The CDR3 loop spans 15 amino acids. The V segment lost 4 bases and the J segment 5 bases; nucleotides outside the gene matches: 10. DNA of the CDR3: TGCGCCAGCAGCCATACAGGGGGCTGGTACGACGAGCAGTACTTC. Translating it yields CASSHTGGWYDEQYF.

The chain joins TRBV6-6 to TRBJ1-5; D not resolved. The CDR3 is 15 amino acids. The germline V and J ends were trimmed by 6 bases and 4 bases, with 16 bases remaining between them. Germline V lookup: CDR1 MNHNY, CDR2 SVGAGI (reference sequence). The CDR3 protein is CASSPGPGKNQPQHF. The CDR3 DNA follows: TGTGCCAGCAGCCCTGGACCCGGGAAAAATCAGCCCCAGCATTTT.

J is TRBJ1-1 and V is TRBV6-5; 9 nucleotides agree with TRBD1. The CDR3 loop spans 14 amino acids. CDR1 and CDR2 from the germline V gene are MNHEY and SVGAGI. Trimming cost V 7 bases and J 4 bases; bases outside gene matches: 7. CDR3: CASIVDRGFTEAFF. CDR3 nucleotide sequence: TGTGCCAGCATTGTGGACAGGGGTTTCACTGAAGCTTTCTTT.

The CDR3 protein is CASSAGGSYEQYF. CDR3 coding DNA: TGTGCCAGCAGTGCGGGGGGGTCCTACGAGCAGTACTTC. This rearrangement joins TRBV11-3 to TRBJ2-7, with 9 bases aligning to TRBD2. The ends lost 6 bases at V and 1 base at J; junction bases unmatched: 1. The germline CDR1 and CDR2 sequences are SGHNT and YENEEA. There are 13 residues in the CDR3.

The genes are TRBV10-2 and TRBJ2-7, with TRBD2 identical over 9 bases. The trim removed 5 bases at V and 5 bases at J, leaving 13 bases unmatched. Germline loops: CDR1 WSHSY, CDR2 SAAADI. CDR3 size: 16 residues. The CDR3, as DNA: TGCGCCAGCAGTCGACTTAGCGGGGGCCGGTCCCACGAGCAGTACTTC. It translates to CASSRLSGGRSHEQYF.

The chain carries TRBV25-1 and TRBJ2-7; 11 bases line up with TRBD1. V lost 7 bases, J lost 5 bases, and 4 bases stayed unmatched. The CDR3 extends over 13 amino acids. Germline V CDR1 and CDR2: MGHDK, SYGVNS. CDR3 residues: CASKGQGDHEQYF. CDR3 nucleotides: TGTGCCAGCAAGGGACAGGGGGACCACGAGCAGTACTTC.

The rearrangement uses TRBV15 and TRBJ1-1; D gene unclear. V lost 2 bases and J 3 bases, leaving 7 bases between the germline ends. This CDR3 has 13 residues. The germline V gene has CDR1 LNHNV and CDR2 YYDKDF (reference sequence). The CDR3 bases are TGTGCCACCAGCAGACAGTCATACACTGAAGCTTTCTTT. Encoded protein: CATSRQSYTEAFF. The full variable domain, completed using reference TRBV15 and TRBJ1-1, is DAMVIQNPRYQVTQFGKPVTLSCSQTLNHNVMYWYQQKSSQAPKLLFHYYDKDFNNEADTPDNFQSRRPNTSFCFLDIRSPGLGDTAMYLCATSRQSYTEAFFGQGTRLTVV.

The gene calls are TRBV7-2 and TRBJ2-1; 9 bases are a match to TRBD2. Germline V lookup: CDR1 SGHTA, CDR2 FQGNSA. The CDR3 spans 15 residues. The J segment lost 6 bases and the V segment lost 4 bases, leaving 7 bases of the junction unmatched. CDR3 DNA: TGTGCCAGCAGCTCCTATGGCGGGGGGGCCAATGAGCAGTTCTTC. Its protein product is CASSSYGGGANEQFF.

This clone was seen a few times. The chain uses TRBV19 and TRBJ2-3; D is perhaps TRBD2 (5 bases). V dropped 5 bases and J dropped 6 bases, with 18 bases sitting between them. CDR3 size: 15 residues. The V gene's germline CDR1 is LNHDA and CDR2 SQIVND (reference sequence). CDR3 DNA: TGTGCCAGTAGTCCCGGACTGACCGTTGGGGATACGCAGTATTTT. Its translation: CASSPGLTVGDTQYF.

The chain links TRBV7-9 to TRBJ1-5; TRBD1 matches at 9 bases. There are 17 residues in the CDR3. Germline V gene data show CDR1 as SEHNR and CDR2 as FQNEAQ (reference sequence). V gave up 1 base and J gave up 9 bases; unmatched junction bases: 13. The DNA for the CDR3 is TGTGCCAGCAGCTTAGACCCCGCCGGGACAGGGTTCCGGCCCCAGCATTTT. Translation gives CASSLDPAGTGFRPQHF.

This clone was detected only once. The rearrangement links TRBV12-3 or TRBV12-4 to TRBJ2-3, with D unresolved. This CDR3 spans 13 amino acids. Trimming left V 6 bases short and J 1 base short, with 8 bases between. This chain's CDR3 is CASSRSGTDTQYF. The CDR3, as DNA: TGTGCCAGCAGCCGATCGGGCACAGATACGCAGTATTTT.

The chain has TRBV15 and TRBJ1-2; tentatively, D is TRBD1 (5 bases). The CDR3 consists of 14 residues. With 9 bases removed from V and 5 bases from J, the gap between germline ends came to 19 bases. Looked up from germline, CDR1 is LNHNV and CDR2 is YYDKDF (reference sequence). The CDR3 DNA follows: TGTGCCACGGTAGACAGTGCTCGGGGGTATGGCTACACCTTC. This gives the protein CATVDSARGYGYTF.